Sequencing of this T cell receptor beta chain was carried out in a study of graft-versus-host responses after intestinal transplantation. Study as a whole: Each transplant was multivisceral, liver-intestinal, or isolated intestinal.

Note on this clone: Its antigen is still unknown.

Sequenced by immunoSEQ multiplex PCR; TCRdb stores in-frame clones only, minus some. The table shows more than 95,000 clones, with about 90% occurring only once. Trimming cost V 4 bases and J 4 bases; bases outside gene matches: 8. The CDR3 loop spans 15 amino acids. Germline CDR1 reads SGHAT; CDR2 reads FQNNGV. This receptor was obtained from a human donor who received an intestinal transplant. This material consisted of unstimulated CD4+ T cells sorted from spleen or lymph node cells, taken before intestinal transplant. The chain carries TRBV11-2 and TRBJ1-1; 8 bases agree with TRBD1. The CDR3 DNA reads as TGTGCCAGCAGCTCGACAGGGGCCCCGGGCACTGAAGCTTTCTTT. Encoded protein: CASSSTGAPGTEAFF.